This T cell receptor beta chain is drawn from a study of blood T cell repertoires in COVID-19. About the study: Samples representing acute and convalescent COVID-19 were sourced from the United States, Italy and Spain.

CDR1 is SGHVS, CDR2 FQNEAQ, per germline. V was pared by 5 bases and J by 4 bases, with 8 bases of the junction left unmatched. This CDR3 has 16 amino acids. In the original processing: Estimated nucleated cell counts came from reference gene primer amplification. Using immunoSEQ multiplex PCR, the repertoire was profiled, and TCRdb retains in-frame clones only, with some absent. Clonal size and the V and J genes are those of that table, whereas D and trimming came from the DNA. The repertoire includes roughly 300,000 clones, around 84% of them detected once, and around 9.3% sits in the top ten. This clone came up a few times. The participants were between about 18 and 90 years old and came from under 25 US areas. Cohort 3 recovery required two negative PCRs, clearance, or symptom resolution.

Sequenced material: PBMCs or T cells enriched from blood (not recorded which). The receptor was isolated from a woman under 30 who had recovered from COVID-19. The chain links TRBV7-8 to TRBJ1-6, with 7 bases matching TRBD1. The CDR3 reads CASSTRQGPYNSPLHF. The DNA for the CDR3 is TGTGCCAGCAGCACAAGACAGGGTCCTTATAATTCACCCCTCCACTTT.